The T cell receptor beta chain described here comes from a study of beta chain features in type 1 diabetes. Study-level background: Cells sorted and examined across all samples totaled approximately 100,000,000.

Of note for this clone: Its antigen is still unknown.

The CDR3 loop spans 15 amino acids. With 1 base removed from V and 1 base from J, the gap between germline ends came to 7 bases. The germline V gene encodes CDR1 SEHNR and CDR2 FQNEAQ (reference sequence). Since all of the isolated RNA was reverse transcribed, expressed TCRB transcripts were what got sequenced. Sequenced by immunoSEQ multiplex PCR; TCRdb stores in-frame clones only, minus some. This sample yields roughly 330,000 clones, of which approximately 13% are seen a single time; 0.015% belongs to the top ten. Whole-study findings and limits: Comparison showed that naive, central memory and Treg TCRB repertoires appeared more similar among patients than among healthy donors. TCRB CDR3s from Type 1 diabetes patients were moderately but significantly shorter in all four CD4+ subsets. Any role of HLA type in TCRB rearrangement remained unresolved here.

The source material was naive CD4+ T cells from blood. This clonotype was obtained from a woman in her late teens or twenties with type 1 diabetes. The V and J genes are TRBV7-9 and TRBJ2-2; D is unresolved. The CDR3 loop reads CASSLVLLNTGELFF. The CDR3 DNA follows: TGTGCCAGCAGCTTAGTACTTCTGAACACCGGGGAGCTGTTTTTT.